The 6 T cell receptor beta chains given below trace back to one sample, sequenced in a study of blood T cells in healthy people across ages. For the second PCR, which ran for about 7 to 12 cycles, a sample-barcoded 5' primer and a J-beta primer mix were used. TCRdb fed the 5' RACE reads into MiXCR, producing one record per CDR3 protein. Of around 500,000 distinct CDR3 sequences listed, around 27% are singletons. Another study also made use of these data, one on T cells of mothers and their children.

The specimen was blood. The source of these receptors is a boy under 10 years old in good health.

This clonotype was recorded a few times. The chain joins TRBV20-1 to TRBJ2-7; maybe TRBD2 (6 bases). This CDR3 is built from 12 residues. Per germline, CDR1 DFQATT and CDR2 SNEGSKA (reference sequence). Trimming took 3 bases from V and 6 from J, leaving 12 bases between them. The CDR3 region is CSASGSSVEQYF. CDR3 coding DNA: TGCAGTGCTAGCGGGAGTTCCGTCGAGCAGTACTTC.

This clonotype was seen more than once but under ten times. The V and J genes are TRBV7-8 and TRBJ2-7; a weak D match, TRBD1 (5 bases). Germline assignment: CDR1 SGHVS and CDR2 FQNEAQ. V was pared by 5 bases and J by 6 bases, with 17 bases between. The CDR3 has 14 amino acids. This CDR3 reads CASSRGGVSVEQYF. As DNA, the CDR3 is TGTGCCAGCAGCAGGGGTGGAGTCTCGGTCGAGCAGTACTTC.

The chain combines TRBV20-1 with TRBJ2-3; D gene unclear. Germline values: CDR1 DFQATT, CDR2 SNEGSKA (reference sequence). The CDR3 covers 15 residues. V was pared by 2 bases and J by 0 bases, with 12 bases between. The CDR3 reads CSARPRRLSTDTQYF. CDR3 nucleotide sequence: TGCAGTGCTAGACCTCGGCGTCTAAGCACAGATACGCAGTATTTT.

CDR3: CASSLDPHGEGGGQETQYF. As DNA, the CDR3 is TGTGCCAGCAGCTTAGACCCCCATGGGGAGGGAGGGGGTCAAGAGACCCAGTACTTC. The gene calls are TRBV7-8 and TRBJ2-5; possible D gene TRBD2, 7 bases. Per germline, CDR1 SGHVS and CDR2 FQNEAQ. This CDR3 is 19 amino acids long. V was pared by 1 base and J by 2 bases, with 23 bases between.

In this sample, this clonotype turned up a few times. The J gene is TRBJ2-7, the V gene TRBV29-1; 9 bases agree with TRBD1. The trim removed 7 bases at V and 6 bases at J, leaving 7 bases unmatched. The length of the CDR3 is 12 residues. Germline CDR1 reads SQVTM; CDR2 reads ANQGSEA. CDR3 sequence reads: CSARTGGGEQYF. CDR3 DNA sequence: TGCAGCGCCCGAACAGGGGGCGGCGAGCAGTACTTC.

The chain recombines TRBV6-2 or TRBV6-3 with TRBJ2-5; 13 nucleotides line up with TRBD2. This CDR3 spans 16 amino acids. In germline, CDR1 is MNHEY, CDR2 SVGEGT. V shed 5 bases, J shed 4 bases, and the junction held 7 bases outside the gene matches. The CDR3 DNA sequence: TGTGCCAGCAGTACTGGGACTAGCGGGGCCTCAGAGACCCAGTACTTC. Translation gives CASSTGTSGASETQYF.